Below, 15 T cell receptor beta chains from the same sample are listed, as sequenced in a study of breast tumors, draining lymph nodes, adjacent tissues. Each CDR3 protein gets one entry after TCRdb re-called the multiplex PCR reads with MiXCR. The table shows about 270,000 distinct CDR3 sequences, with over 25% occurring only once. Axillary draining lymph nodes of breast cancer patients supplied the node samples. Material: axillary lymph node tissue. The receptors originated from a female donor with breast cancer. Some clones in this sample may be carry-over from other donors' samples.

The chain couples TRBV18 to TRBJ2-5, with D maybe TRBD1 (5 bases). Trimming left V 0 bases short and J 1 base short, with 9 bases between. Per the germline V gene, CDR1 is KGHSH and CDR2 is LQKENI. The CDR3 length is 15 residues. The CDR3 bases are TGTGCCAGCTCACCACCTGTAGGGGCCCAAGAGACCCAGTACTTC. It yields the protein CASSPPVGAQETQYF.

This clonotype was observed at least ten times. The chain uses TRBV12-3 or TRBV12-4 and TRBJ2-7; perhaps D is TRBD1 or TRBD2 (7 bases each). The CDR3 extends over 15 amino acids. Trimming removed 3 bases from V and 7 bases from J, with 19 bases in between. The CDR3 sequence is CASSLGGTAGWEQYF. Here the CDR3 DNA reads TGTGCCAGCAGTTTGGGGGGGACAGCGGGCTGGGAGCAGTACTTC.

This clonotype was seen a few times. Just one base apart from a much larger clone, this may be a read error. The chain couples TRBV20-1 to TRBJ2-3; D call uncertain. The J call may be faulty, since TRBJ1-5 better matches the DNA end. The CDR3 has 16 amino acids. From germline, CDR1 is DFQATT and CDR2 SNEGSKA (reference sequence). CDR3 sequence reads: CSARDRLAGYTDTQHF. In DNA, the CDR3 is TGCAGTGCTAGAGACCGACTAGCGGGATACACAGATACGCAGCATTTT.

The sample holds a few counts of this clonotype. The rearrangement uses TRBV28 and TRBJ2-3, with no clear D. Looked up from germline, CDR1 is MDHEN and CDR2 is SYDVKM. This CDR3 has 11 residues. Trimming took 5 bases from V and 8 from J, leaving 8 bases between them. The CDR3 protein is CASSPSATQYF. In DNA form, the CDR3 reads TGTGCCAGCAGTCCTAGTGCTACGCAGTATTTT.

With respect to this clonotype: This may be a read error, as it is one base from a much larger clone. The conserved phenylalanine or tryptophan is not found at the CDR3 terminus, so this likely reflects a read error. The CDR3 sequence: CASSRRHSPTYEQYS. DNA of the CDR3: TGTGCCAGCAGCCGCCGGCACAGCCCGACCTACGAGCAGTACTCC. The V call is TRBV11-3, the J call TRBJ2-7; no definite D call. The V gene's germline CDR1 is SGHNT and CDR2 YENEEA. V lost 5 bases, J lost 2 bases, and 16 bases lay in between. There are 15 residues in the CDR3.

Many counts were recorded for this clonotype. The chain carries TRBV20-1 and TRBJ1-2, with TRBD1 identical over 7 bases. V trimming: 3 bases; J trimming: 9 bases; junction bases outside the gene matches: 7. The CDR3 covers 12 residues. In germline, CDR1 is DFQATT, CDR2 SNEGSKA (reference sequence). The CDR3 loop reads CSASQGVSSYTF. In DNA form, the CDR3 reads TGCAGTGCTAGCCAGGGGGTTTCGAGCTACACCTTC.

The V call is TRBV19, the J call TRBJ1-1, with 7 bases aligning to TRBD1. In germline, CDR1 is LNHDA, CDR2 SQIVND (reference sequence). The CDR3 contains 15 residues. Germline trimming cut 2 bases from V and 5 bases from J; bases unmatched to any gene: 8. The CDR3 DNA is TGTGCCAGTAGTATACGGACAGGAACGAGGACTGAAGCTTTCTTT. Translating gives CASSIRTGTRTEAFF.

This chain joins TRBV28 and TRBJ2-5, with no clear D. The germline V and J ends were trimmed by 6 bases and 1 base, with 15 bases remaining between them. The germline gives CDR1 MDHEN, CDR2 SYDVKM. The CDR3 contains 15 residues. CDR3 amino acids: CASRQLHSFQETQYF. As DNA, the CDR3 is TGTGCCAGCAGACAACTGCACAGCTTCCAAGAGACCCAGTACTTC.

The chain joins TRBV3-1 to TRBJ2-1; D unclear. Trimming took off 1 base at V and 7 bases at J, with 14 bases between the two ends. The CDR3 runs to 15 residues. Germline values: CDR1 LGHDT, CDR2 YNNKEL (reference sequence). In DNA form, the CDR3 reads TGTGCCAGCAGCCAAGTTCGGGCAGTAGGAAATGAGCAGTTCTTC. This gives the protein CASSQVRAVGNEQFF.

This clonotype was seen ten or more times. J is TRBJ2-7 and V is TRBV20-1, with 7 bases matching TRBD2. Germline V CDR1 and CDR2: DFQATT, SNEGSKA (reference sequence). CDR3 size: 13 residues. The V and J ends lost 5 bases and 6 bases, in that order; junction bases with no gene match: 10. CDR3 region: CSAGRTSMSEQYF. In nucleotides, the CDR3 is TGCAGTGCTGGAAGGACTAGTATGAGCGAGCAGTACTTC.

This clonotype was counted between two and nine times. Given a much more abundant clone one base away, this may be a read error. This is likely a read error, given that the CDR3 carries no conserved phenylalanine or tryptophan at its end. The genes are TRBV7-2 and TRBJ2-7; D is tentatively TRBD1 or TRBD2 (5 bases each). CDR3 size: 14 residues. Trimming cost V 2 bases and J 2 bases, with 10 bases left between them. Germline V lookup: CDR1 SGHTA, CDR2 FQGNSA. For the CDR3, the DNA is TGTGCCAGCAGCTTATTGGGACCAACCTACGAGCAGTACCTC. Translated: CASSLLGPTYEQYL.

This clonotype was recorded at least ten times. The CDR3: CASGLVVGGDSNSPLHF. In nucleotides, the CDR3 is TGTGCTAGTGGTTTGGTGGTCGGGGGGGACTCAAATTCACCCCTCCACTTT. The V call is TRBV12-5, the J call TRBJ1-6, with TRBD1 as a possible D gene (5 bases). CDR1 and CDR2 (germline): LGHNT, FRNRAP. Trimming left V 0 bases short and J 7 bases short, with 16 bases between. CDR3 length: 17 residues.

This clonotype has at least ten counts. CDR3 DNA sequence: TGTGCCAGCAGCTTAGGAACAGGACGGAACCTTTATGGCTACACCTTC. Translated, it gives CASSLGTGRNLYGYTF. This chain joins TRBV7-2 and TRBJ1-2; D might be TRBD1 (5 bases). CDR1 and CDR2 (germline): SGHTA, FQGNSA. V was pared by 1 base and J by 5 bases, with 17 bases between. The CDR3 is 16 residues long.

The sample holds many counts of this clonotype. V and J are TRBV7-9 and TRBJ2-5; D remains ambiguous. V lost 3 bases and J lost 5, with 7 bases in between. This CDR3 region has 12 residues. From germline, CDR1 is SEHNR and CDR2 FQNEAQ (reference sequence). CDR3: CASSLGLETQYF. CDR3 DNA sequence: TGTGCCAGCAGCTTGGGCCTTGAGACCCAGTACTTC.

The CDR3 DNA follows: TGTGCCAGCAGCCCAGGGACTAGCGGGCTAGTGGGAGAGACCCAGTACTTC. The encoded protein is CASSPGTSGLVGETQYF. The chain employs TRBV7-2 and TRBJ2-5; 12 nucleotides match TRBD2. Germline CDR1 reads SGHTA; CDR2 reads FQGNSA. V lost 5 bases and J lost 4; bases outside the gene matches: 11. The CDR3 sequence is 17 residues long.